This TCR beta chain was recovered during a study of T cell responses to AZD1222 COVID-19 vaccine. General study points: Clonal diversity was possibly underestimated, and the donors were mostly white British, with more females. Scientists sampled the repertoires only once the peak T cell response had passed.

As regards this clone: Antigen specificity is unknown.

Method: immunoSEQ multiplex PCR; TCRdb's copy keeps in-frame clones and lacks some. The sample lists roughly 150,000 clones, just over 90% occurring once. The receptor's source is an adult who received the AZD1222 COVID-19 vaccine. The sequences come from peripheral blood, collected 28 days after the second AZD1222 dose.

Here the CDR3 DNA reads TGCAGCGTTGAACTAAGAACCGAGCAGTACTTC. Translating it yields CSVELRTEQYF. This rearrangement joins TRBV29-1 to TRBJ2-7; D gene ambiguous. V lost 2 bases to trimming and J lost 6 bases, with 8 bases between them. The length of the CDR3 is 11 residues. The germline V gene has CDR1 SQVTM and CDR2 ANQGSEA.